The 9 T cell receptor beta chains below come from one sample, sequenced in a study of T cells in tumors after PD-1 blockade. TCRdb keeps only in-frame clones here, not all; method: immunoSEQ multiplex PCR. The table lists tens of thousands of clones, roughly 73% of them singletons, with about 36% in the top ten. The source material was PBMCs, sampled before anti-PD-1 treatment. The receptors were sampled from a human donor with basal cell carcinoma.

The chain is built from TRBV27 and TRBJ1-1, with 8 positions matching TRBD1. V was pared by 5 bases and J by 2 bases, with 10 bases of the junction left unmatched. The CDR3 totals 16 residues. Germline V gives CDR1 MNHEY, CDR2 SMNVEV (reference sequence). The chain's CDR3 is CASSPRQGIRNTEAFF. DNA for the CDR3: TGTGCCAGCAGTCCGAGACAGGGGATCAGAAACACTGAAGCTTTCTTT.

This chain uses TRBV7-2 with TRBJ1-1; D is ambiguous. This CDR3 spans 14 amino acids. The V gene's germline CDR1 is SGHTA and CDR2 FQGNSA. Trimming took 4 bases from V and 4 from J, leaving 13 bases between them. The CDR3 DNA sequence: TGTGCCAGCAGCTCAGGACGTCGGGGCACTGAAGCTTTCTTT. It codes for CASSSGRRGTEAFF.

The V gene is TRBV5-1, the J gene TRBJ2-7, with 8 bases matching TRBD2. Germline assignment: CDR1 SGHRS and CDR2 YFSETQ. The V segment lost 6 bases and the J segment 2 bases; nucleotides outside the gene matches: 7. The CDR3 is made up of 14 amino acids. The CDR3 sequence is CASKSGGPTYEQYF. The CDR3 nucleotides are TGCGCCAGCAAGAGCGGGGGACCAACCTACGAGCAGTACTTC. Together with reference TRBV5-1 and TRBJ2-7, the CDR3 gives the full variable domain: KAGVTQTPRYLIKTRGQQVTLSCSPISGHRSVSWYQQTPGQGLQFLFEYFSETQRNKGNFPGRFSGRQFSNSRSEMNVSTLELGDSALYLCASKSGGPTYEQYFGPGTRLTVT.

V is TRBV5-1 and J is TRBJ1-6; perhaps TRBD1 as D (5 bases). V gave up 9 bases and J gave up 5 bases, with 15 bases separating them. Germline V CDR1 and CDR2: SGHRS, YFSETQ. The CDR3 contains 14 residues. This CDR3 is CATRVVGDNSPLHF. The CDR3 DNA is TGCGCCACCCGGGTTGTGGGGGATAATTCACCCCTCCACTTT.

The gene calls are TRBV7-9 and TRBJ1-6; tentatively, D is TRBD1 (5 bases). From germline, CDR1 is SEHNR and CDR2 FQNEAQ (reference sequence). Trimming cost V 5 bases and J 13 bases, with 12 bases left between them. The CDR3 has 12 amino acids. For the CDR3, the DNA is TGTGCCAGCAGCCCCTCGGGGGGGCCCCTCCACTTT. Its protein product is CASSPSGGPLHF.

This clone showed up just a few times. This CDR3 is also generated by other DNA sequences in the sample. This chain joins TRBV7-9 and TRBJ1-5; TRBD1 matches at 7 bases. The CDR3 consists of 13 residues. Per germline, CDR1 SEHNR and CDR2 FQNEAQ (reference sequence). Trimming at V came to 2 bases and at J to 5 bases, leaving 0 bases not matched to a gene. CDR3 DNA: TGTGCCAGCAGCTTACAGGGGGATCAGCCCCAGCATTTT. The encoded protein is CASSLQGDQPQHF.

This chain uses TRBV29-1 with TRBJ1-2, with D maybe TRBD1 (6 bases). V lost 1 base to trimming and J lost 11 bases, with 14 bases between them. CDR1 is SQVTM and CDR2 is ANQGSEA in the germline V gene. The CDR3 loop spans 12 amino acids. The CDR3, as DNA: TGCAGCGTTGAAGGGGGGCAGGGCGGGTACACCTTC. Residues: CSVEGGQGGYTF.

The chain couples TRBV5-1 to TRBJ2-5; 9 nucleotides align to TRBD1. The germline CDR1 and CDR2 sequences are SGHRS and YFSETQ. V lost 0 bases, J lost 2 bases, and 2 bases stayed unmatched. The CDR3 is 15 residues long. DNA for the CDR3: TGCGCCAGCAGCTTGGGACAGGGGGGACAAGAGACCCAGTACTTC. Its protein is CASSLGQGGQETQYF.

V usage is TRBV6-5 and J usage is TRBJ2-1; 7 bases line up with TRBD2. The germline gives CDR1 MNHEY, CDR2 SVGAGI. The CDR3 contains 15 residues. V lost 7 bases, J lost 4 bases, and 10 bases stayed unmatched. CDR3 sequence reads: CASTQAGTGYNEQFF. CDR3 DNA sequence: TGTGCCAGCACACAAGCGGGAACCGGTTACAATGAGCAGTTCTTC.